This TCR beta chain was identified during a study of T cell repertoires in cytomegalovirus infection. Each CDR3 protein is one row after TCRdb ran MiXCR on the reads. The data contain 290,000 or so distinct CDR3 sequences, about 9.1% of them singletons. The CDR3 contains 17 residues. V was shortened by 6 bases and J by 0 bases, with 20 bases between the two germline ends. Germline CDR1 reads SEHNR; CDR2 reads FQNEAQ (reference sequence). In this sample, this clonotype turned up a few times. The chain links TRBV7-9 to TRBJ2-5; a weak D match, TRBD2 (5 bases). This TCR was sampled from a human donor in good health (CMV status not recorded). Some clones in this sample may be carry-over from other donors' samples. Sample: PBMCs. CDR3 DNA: TGTGCCAGCAGTTCCGGGGAGCCGGGAAGGAACCAAGAGACCCAGTACTTC. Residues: CASSSGEPGRNQETQYF.